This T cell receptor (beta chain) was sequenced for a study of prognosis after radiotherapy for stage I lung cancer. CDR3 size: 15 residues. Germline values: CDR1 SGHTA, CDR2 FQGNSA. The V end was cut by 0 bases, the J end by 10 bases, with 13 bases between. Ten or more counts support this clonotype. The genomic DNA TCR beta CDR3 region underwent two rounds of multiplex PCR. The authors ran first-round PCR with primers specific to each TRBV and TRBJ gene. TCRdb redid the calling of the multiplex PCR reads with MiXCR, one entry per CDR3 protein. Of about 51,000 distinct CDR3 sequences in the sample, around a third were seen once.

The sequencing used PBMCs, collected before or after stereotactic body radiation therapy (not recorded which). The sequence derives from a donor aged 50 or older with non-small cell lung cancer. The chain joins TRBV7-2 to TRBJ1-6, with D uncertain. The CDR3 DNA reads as TGTGCCAGCAGCTTAGCGACGGGATTGGGCTCACCCCTCCACTTT. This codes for CASSLATGLGSPLHF.